The 25 T cell receptor beta chains below come from one sample, sequenced in a study of blood T cell repertoires in COVID-19. Profiling relied on immunoSEQ multiplex PCR, and the TCRdb table lists in-frame clones only, not all of them. The sample consists of roughly 170,000 clones, approximately 86% of them appearing once. The material sequenced was peripheral blood. These receptors came from a man between 35 and 55 years old with active or convalescent COVID-19.

This clone was picked up a small number of times. The rearrangement links TRBV5-1 to TRBJ2-3; no definite D call. Germline V gene lookup returns CDR1 SGHRS and CDR2 YFSETQ. V lost 0 bases and J lost 2, with 16 bases in between. CDR3 length equals 17 residues. CDR3 DNA sequence: TGCGCCAGCAGCTTGGGAATAGGAGTTGAGGACACAGATACGCAGTATTTT. Its protein is CASSLGIGVEDTDTQYF.

The V gene is TRBV18, the J gene TRBJ1-4; D remains unclear. With 4 bases removed from V and 0 bases from J, the gap between germline ends came to 9 bases. The CDR3 is 15 residues long. In germline, CDR1 is KGHSH, CDR2 LQKENI. The CDR3 protein is CASSLTEPTNEKLFF. CDR3 DNA: TGTGCCAGCTCACTCACCGAGCCAACTAATGAAAAACTGTTTTTT.

The chain links TRBV6-6 to TRBJ1-1; D possibly corresponds to TRBD1 (6 bases). Germline V gives CDR1 MNHNY, CDR2 SVGAGI (reference sequence). The ends were cut back, 2 bases at V and 10 bases at J, with 14 bases in the middle. The CDR3 is made up of 13 amino acids. The CDR3 here is CASSYQTQGTAFF. In nucleotides, the CDR3 is TGTGCCAGCAGTTACCAAACACAGGGAACAGCTTTCTTT.

This clone appeared a few times. The CDR3 reads CASSSDPNLRGAKNIQYF. The CDR3 DNA reads as TGTGCCAGCAGCTCGGACCCAAACCTCAGGGGAGCCAAAAACATTCAGTACTTC. This rearrangement joins TRBV27 to TRBJ2-4; D may be TRBD1 (6 bases). CDR3 length equals 18 residues. Trimming cost V 6 bases and J 0 bases, with 21 bases left between them. CDR1 and CDR2 (germline): MNHEY, SMNVEV (reference sequence).

The chain couples TRBV29-1 to TRBJ2-7, with TRBD1 matching over 12 bases. The trim removed 1 base at V and 5 bases at J, leaving 9 bases unmatched. The CDR3 loop spans 16 amino acids. Germline V lookup: CDR1 SQVTM, CDR2 ANQGSEA. CDR3 in DNA: TGCAGCGTTGAAGCCCGTTGGGACAGGGGGCGGAACGAGCAGTACTTC. Translating it yields CSVEARWDRGRNEQYF.

With respect to this clone: Different DNA sequences within this sample yield the same CDR3. The chain combines TRBV10-3 with TRBJ2-2, with TRBD1 matching over 8 bases. Per germline, CDR1 ENHRY and CDR2 SYGVKD. The CDR3 totals 16 residues. DNA for the CDR3: TGTGCTACGACCCACTCCACAGGGGGAGACACCGGGGAGCTGTTTTTT. Its translation: CATTHSTGGDTGELFF.

CDR3 in DNA: TGCGCCAGCAGCTTGGGACAGGGGGGAAAAGCTTTCTTT. It translates to CASSLGQGGKAFF. The genes are TRBV5-1 and TRBJ1-1, with 9 bases fitting TRBD1. V lost 0 bases, J lost 9 bases, and 3 bases stayed unmatched. From germline, CDR1 is SGHRS and CDR2 YFSETQ. The CDR3 covers 13 residues.

The rearrangement uses TRBV5-1 and TRBJ2-5; D gene ambiguous. Germline values: CDR1 SGHRS, CDR2 YFSETQ. The CDR3 consists of 14 residues. Trimming pared 0 bases from V and 2 bases from J, leaving 8 bases between. CDR3 sequence reads: CASSLAADQETQYF. The CDR3 nucleotides are TGCGCCAGCAGCTTGGCTGCGGATCAAGAGACCCAGTACTTC.

V gene TRBV5-1 combines with J gene TRBJ2-7, with D possibly matching TRBD1 (6 bases). The CDR3 has 14 amino acids. Trimming left V 0 bases short and J 3 bases short, with 10 bases between. The germline CDR1 and CDR2 sequences are SGHRS and YFSETQ. The CDR3 DNA is TGCGCCAGCAGCTTGGCTCAGGGGCTCTACGAGCAGTACTTC. Translation gives CASSLAQGLYEQYF.

The chain uses TRBV14 and TRBJ2-2; 8 bases match TRBD2. V lost 4 bases and J lost 8; bases outside the gene matches: 6. The CDR3 runs to 14 residues. The V gene's germline CDR1 is SGHDN and CDR2 FVKESK. The CDR3 spells CASSPGLAGGELFF. In DNA form, the CDR3 reads TGTGCCAGCAGCCCAGGACTAGCCGGAGGGGAGCTGTTTTTT.

This clone was recorded once. The chain joins TRBV28 to TRBJ2-7; 7 bases align to TRBD1. The V gene end was trimmed by 5 bases and the J gene end by 0 bases; junction bases not matched to a gene: 7. The germline V gene has CDR1 MDHEN and CDR2 SYDVKM. This CDR3 region has 15 residues. The chain's CDR3 is CASSPIRGSSYEQYF. The CDR3 coding sequence is TGTGCCAGCAGTCCGATCAGGGGGAGCTCCTACGAGCAGTACTTC.

J is TRBJ1-5 and V is TRBV6-6; 11 bases fit TRBD1. The CDR3 contains 16 residues. The trim removed 5 bases at V and 6 bases at J, leaving 9 bases unmatched. CDR1 and CDR2 (germline): MNHNY, SVGAGI (reference sequence). The CDR3 DNA follows: TGTGCCAGCAGTATAGGACAGGGGGCTTTTAGTCAGCCCCAGCATTTT. Amino acid sequence: CASSIGQGAFSQPQHF.

The V and J genes are TRBV5-1 and TRBJ1-6; 7 bases agree with TRBD1. Trimming at V came to 0 bases and at J to 10 bases, leaving 7 bases not matched to a gene. The length of the CDR3 is 15 residues. Germline assignment: CDR1 SGHRS and CDR2 YFSETQ. CDR3 sequence reads: CASSLEGAGGSPLHF. CDR3 nucleotides: TGCGCCAGCAGCTTGGAGGGGGCGGGTGGATCACCCCTCCACTTT.

The V call is TRBV2, the J call TRBJ1-2; D gene ambiguous. V was trimmed by 6 bases and J by 8 bases, leaving 19 bases between them. Germline V gene data show CDR1 as SNHLY and CDR2 as FYNNEI. The CDR3 covers 14 residues. As DNA, the CDR3 is TGTGCCAGCAGGGCGGCAGGCGCGGAGGGCGGCTACACCTTC. Residues: CASRAAGAEGGYTF.

The chain is built from TRBV7-8 and TRBJ1-2, with 8 bases that match TRBD1. Trimming at V came to 7 bases and at J to 7 bases, leaving 14 bases not matched to a gene. This CDR3 has 15 amino acids. Germline CDR1 SGHVS, CDR2 FQNEAQ. The CDR3 DNA reads as TGTGCCAGCATTCCGGGACAGGCTCGATCCTTTGGCTACACCTTC. This encodes CASIPGQARSFGYTF.

This clone was recorded only once. V and J are TRBV27 and TRBJ2-1, with 9 bases identical to TRBD2. The CDR3 spans 15 residues. The germline V gene has CDR1 MNHEY and CDR2 SMNVEV (reference sequence). V lost 1 base and J lost 4; bases outside the gene matches: 2. CDR3 DNA: TGTGCCAGCAGTTTATTGCGGGGGGGTTACAATGAGCAGTTCTTC. Residues: CASSLLRGGYNEQFF.

The chain combines TRBV7-8 with TRBJ2-2, with 8 bases lining up with TRBD1. The CDR3 sequence is 16 residues long. Germline CDR1 reads SGHVS; CDR2 reads FQNEAQ. J lost 1 base, V lost 1 base, and 2 bases had no gene match. The CDR3 bases are TGTGCCAGCAGCTTAGTCGGGACAGGGAACACCGGGGAGCTGTTTTTT. This sequence encodes CASSLVGTGNTGELFF.

The CDR3 region is CASSPYRGISYNEQFF. CDR3 nucleotide sequence: TGTGCCAGCAGCCCGTACCGGGGGATCTCCTACAATGAGCAGTTCTTC. The chain recombines TRBV14 with TRBJ2-1; D might be TRBD2 (6 bases). V dropped 4 bases and J dropped 0 bases, with 13 bases sitting between them. The CDR3 is made up of 16 amino acids. Germline V gives CDR1 SGHDN, CDR2 FVKESK.

The chain has TRBV5-1 and TRBJ2-5; 8 bases are shared with TRBD2. The CDR3 has 16 amino acids. Germline trimming cut 3 bases from V and 4 bases from J; bases unmatched to any gene: 11. The germline V gene has CDR1 SGHRS and CDR2 YFSETQ. The CDR3 protein is CASSSFAGGQGETQYF. The CDR3 DNA is TGCGCCAGCAGCTCTTTCGCGGGGGGCCAGGGAGAGACCCAGTACTTC.

This clone was detected many times. The genes are TRBV28 and TRBJ1-2; TRBD1 matches 7 bases. V lost 3 bases and J lost 8; bases outside the gene matches: 9. The V gene's germline CDR1 is MDHEN and CDR2 SYDVKM. The CDR3 is 14 residues long. The CDR3 DNA reads as TGTGCCAGCAGTTTTCTGACAGGGCGCTACGGCTACACCTTC. Its protein is CASSFLTGRYGYTF.

The rearrangement links TRBV7-9 to TRBJ1-2; the D is unclear. V was trimmed by 1 base and J by 4 bases, leaving 16 bases between them. The CDR3 length is 16 residues. Germline V gene data show CDR1 as SEHNR and CDR2 as FQNEAQ (reference sequence). This CDR3 reads CASSLEGGGAGYGYTF. The CDR3, as DNA: TGTGCCAGCAGCTTAGAGGGCGGAGGCGCTGGCTATGGCTACACCTTC.

The chain combines TRBV19 with TRBJ1-5; D may be TRBD1 (6 bases). CDR3 length equals 13 residues. Trimming took off 3 bases at V and 6 bases at J, with 9 bases between the two ends. Germline assignment: CDR1 LNHDA and CDR2 SQIVND (reference sequence). The CDR3 reads CASSMWGPQPQHF. CDR3 sequence (DNA): TGTGCCAGTAGTATGTGGGGGCCTCAGCCCCAGCATTTT. The variable domain in full, completed from reference TRBV19 and TRBJ1-5, reads DGGITQSPKYLFRKEGQNVTLSCEQNLNHDAMYWYRQDPGQGLRLIYYSQIVNDFQKGDIAEGYSVSREKKESFPLTVTSAQKNPTAFYLCASSMWGPQPQHFGDGTRLSIL.

The chain couples TRBV5-1 to TRBJ2-3, with a tentative D call TRBD2 (6 bases). The CDR3 has 13 amino acids. Trimming stripped 5 bases from V and 4 bases from J, with 11 bases between. Germline V CDR1 and CDR2: SGHRS, YFSETQ. CDR3 protein: CASREGRADTQYF. CDR3 DNA sequence: TGCGCCAGCAGGGAGGGTAGGGCAGATACGCAGTATTTT.

V gene TRBV2 combines with J gene TRBJ2-7; TRBD1 agrees at 11 bases. The CDR3 spans 15 residues. Germline CDR1 reads SNHLY; CDR2 reads FYNNEI. The trim removed 4 bases at V and 5 bases at J, leaving 7 bases unmatched. CDR3 residues: CASSGSDRGLDEQYF. CDR3 nucleotide sequence: TGTGCCAGCAGTGGGTCGGACAGGGGGCTAGACGAGCAGTACTTC. Variable domain in full (rest from reference TRBV2 and TRBJ2-7): EPEVTQTPSHQVTQMGQEVILRCVPISNHLYFYWYRQILGQKVEFLVSFYNNEISEKSEIFDDQFSVERPDGSNFTLKIRSTKLEDSAMYFCASSGSDRGLDEQYFGPGTRLTVT.

V usage is TRBV7-6 and J usage is TRBJ2-2, with D hard to call. Deletions cut 5 bases from V and 9 bases from J, with 7 bases between. The CDR3 covers 11 residues. CDR1 and CDR2 (germline): SGHVS, FNYEAQ. CDR3 bases: TGTGCCAGCAGCCCGCAGTGGGAGCTGTTTTTT. It encodes CASSPQWELFF.